A selection of T cell receptor beta chains follows, all from one sample in a study of cytomegalovirus exposure and HLA in healthy donors. Sequencing was performed with immunoSEQ multiplex PCR; in TCRdb, only in-frame clones are kept and a portion is missing. Of approximately 170,000 clones in the sample, approximately 83% were seen once. Sequenced material: PBMCs. Every receptor here comes from a boy younger than 10 in good health and CMV-seronegative. The CDR3 runs from the conserved cysteine through the conserved F or W. D genes are given only for firm matches. Part of the rows lack a size; the others show once, few, many or a class for expanded clones.

CDR3aa,CDR3nt,j_gene,abundance,v_gene,d_gene
CASSSLSSYNEQFF,TGTGCCAGCAGCTCACTAAGCTCCTACAATGAGCAGTTCTTC,TRBJ2-1,NA,TRBV6-1,NA
CASSQVRVDTEAFF,TGTGCCAGCTCACAAGTTCGGGTGGACACTGAAGCTTTCTTT,TRBJ1-1,NA,TRBV18,NA
CASSYGATTDTQYF,TGTGCCAGCAGTTATGGGGCTACCACAGATACGCAGTATTTT,TRBJ2-3,NA,TRBV2,NA
CATTDSGGPGTQYF,TGCGCCACCACAGACTCCGGGGGTCCGGGGACGCAGTATTTT,TRBJ2-3,NA,TRBV5-1,NA
CASSPYMTSTEQYF,TGTGCCAGCAGCCCCTACATGACATCGACCGAGCAGTACTTC,TRBJ2-7,once,TRBV14,NA
CASIQDSNTEAFF,TGTGCCAGCATACAGGACAGCAACACTGAAGCTTTCTTT,TRBJ1-1,NA,TRBV6-6,NA
CASSQDSGGLGQPQHF,TGCGCCAGCAGCCAAGATAGTGGGGGGTTAGGTCAGCCCCAGCATTTT,TRBJ1-5,NA,TRBV4-1,NA
CASSLRGQLLHF,TGCGCCAGCAGCTTGAGGGGACAGCTCCTCCACTTT,TRBJ1-6,NA,TRBV5-1,TRBD1
CASSSLGTGMGEQFF,TGTGCCAGCAGTTCCCTCGGGACAGGGATGGGTGAGCAGTTCTTC,TRBJ2-1,NA,TRBV28,TRBD1
CASRGEVNTEAFF,TGCGCCAGCAGGGGAGAGGTGAACACTGAAGCTTTCTTT,TRBJ1-1,NA,TRBV5-1,NA
CASSLDRRSTEAFF,TGTGCCAGCAGCTTAGACAGGCGGTCCACTGAAGCTTTCTTT,TRBJ1-1,NA,TRBV7-9,NA
CASSPGLTSSGNTIYF,TGCGCCAGCTCCCCGGGACTCACGAGCTCTGGAAACACCATATATTTT,TRBJ1-3,NA,TRBV5-1,NA
CASSFYSGTSYNEQFF,TGTGCCAGCAGTTTTTACTCCGGGACTAGTTACAATGAGCAGTTCTTC,TRBJ2-1,NA,TRBV28,TRBD2
CASSQTGSGYTF,TGCGCCAGCAGCCAGACAGGGAGTGGCTACACCTTC,TRBJ1-2,NA,TRBV4-1,TRBD1
CASSLGIRNTGELFF,TGTGCCAGCAGCTTAGGAATCAGGAACACCGGGGAGCTGTTTTTT,TRBJ2-2,NA,TRBV7-6,NA
CASSRGQTYGYTF,TGTGCCAGCAGCCGCGGACAGACCTATGGCTACACCTTC,TRBJ1-2,NA,TRBV27,NA
CASSPQAVVSYGYTF,TGTGCCAGCAGCCCCCAGGCTGTAGTCTCCTATGGCTACACCTTC,TRBJ1-2,NA,TRBV7-9,NA
CASSDRSQASPLHF,TGTGCCAGCAGTGATCGCAGCCAGGCTTCACCCCTCCACTTT,TRBJ1-6,NA,TRBV25-1,NA
CASSETGGWSEKLFF,TGTGCCAGTAGTGAAACAGGGGGTTGGAGTGAAAAACTGTTTTTT,TRBJ1-4,NA,TRBV19,TRBD1
CASTPRWSTEAFF,TGTGCCAGTACTCCCCGGTGGAGCACTGAAGCTTTCTTT,TRBJ1-1,NA,TRBV19,NA
CASSLDLRKNKLINYGYTF,TGTGCCAGCAGCTTAGACCTACGCAAGAATAAACTGATTAACTATGGCTACACCTTC,TRBJ1-2,NA,TRBV7-2,NA
CASSDVSGSSYNEQFF,TGTGCCAGCAGTGACGTTAGCGGGAGCTCCTACAATGAGCAGTTCTTC,TRBJ2-1,NA,TRBV25-1,TRBD2
CASRMTSSGGSNQPQHF,TGTGCCAGTAGGATGACTTCGTCTGGTGGAAGCAATCAGCCCCAGCATTTT,TRBJ1-5,NA,TRBV19,NA
CASSEALAGIGPSTDTQYF,TGTGCCAGCAGTGAAGCTCTAGCGGGGATCGGCCCTAGCACAGATACGCAGTATTTT,TRBJ2-3,NA,TRBV6-1,TRBD2
CASSPGTSGGAVDTQYF,TGTGCCAGCTCACCAGGGACTAGCGGGGGGGCCGTAGATACGCAGTATTTT,TRBJ2-3,NA,TRBV18,TRBD2
CSVGQGESYNEQFF,TGCAGCGTTGGACAGGGGGAGTCCTACAATGAGCAGTTCTTC,TRBJ2-1,NA,TRBV29-1,TRBD1
CASSYGGWVANEKLFF,TGTGCCAGCAGTTACGGGGGGTGGGTCGCTAATGAAAAACTGTTTTTT,TRBJ1-4,NA,TRBV6-6,NA
CASRDREANYGYTF,TGTGCCAGCAGGGACAGGGAGGCTAACTATGGCTACACCTTC,TRBJ1-2,few,TRBV2,TRBD1
CASSFSSGGGSYEQYF,TGTGCCAGCAGCTTTAGTAGCGGGGGCGGCTCCTACGAGCAGTACTTC,TRBJ2-7,NA,TRBV11-2,TRBD2
CASSYSLRNEAFF,TGTGCCAGCAGTTACTCGCTCAGGAATGAAGCTTTCTTT,TRBJ1-1,NA,TRBV6-6,NA
CASSLLGSTDSRAYEQYF,TGCGCCAGCAGCTTGTTGGGGTCTACGGACAGCCGAGCCTACGAGCAGTACTTC,TRBJ2-7,NA,TRBV5-1,NA
CASSSRDISSSYNEQFF,TGTGCCAGCAGCTCCCGGGATATCTCGAGCTCCTACAATGAGCAGTTCTTC,TRBJ2-1,NA,TRBV7-9,NA
CASTKGETGANVLTF,TGTGCCAGCACCAAAGGAGAAACTGGGGCCAACGTCCTGACTTTC,TRBJ2-6,NA,TRBV2,NA
CASSIDRVQPQHF,TGTGCCAGTAGTATCGACAGAGTTCAGCCCCAGCATTTT,TRBJ1-5,NA,TRBV19,NA
CASSVEGGSYNEQFF,TGTGCCAGCAGCGTTGAGGGTGGCTCCTACAATGAGCAGTTCTTC,TRBJ2-1,few,TRBV9,NA
CASSLSSRGEKLFF,TGTGCCAGCAGTTTATCGTCAAGGGGCGAAAAACTGTTTTTT,TRBJ1-4,NA,TRBV27,NA
CASSLITGGKGDF,TGTGCCAGCAGTCTAATAACAGGGGGCAAGGGGGATTTT,TRBJ2-3,NA,TRBV6-6,TRBD1
CASSKTYISYNEQFF,TGTGCCAGCAGTAAAACTTATATCTCCTACAATGAGCAGTTCTTC,TRBJ2-1,NA,TRBV2,NA
CASSKGTDLKGNSNQPQHF,TGTGCCAGCAGCAAAGGGACAGACCTAAAGGGTAATAGCAATCAGCCCCAGCATTTT,TRBJ1-5,NA,TRBV21-1,NA
CASSSSGTGQETQYF,TGTGCCAGCAGCTCATCCGGGACAGGGCAAGAGACCCAGTACTTC,TRBJ2-5,NA,TRBV7-3,TRBD1
CASSQRQGDGYTF,TGTGCCAGCAGCCAGCGACAGGGTGATGGCTACACCTTC,TRBJ1-2,NA,TRBV4-2,TRBD1
CASSQRFSTGGHGYTF,TGTGCCAGCAGCCAGAGATTTTCGACAGGGGGGCACGGCTACACCTTC,TRBJ1-2,NA,TRBV14,TRBD1
CASSYSRGGETQYF,TGTGCCAGCAGTTACTCGCGGGGAGGAGAGACCCAGTACTTC,TRBJ2-5,NA,TRBV6-5,NA
CASSISGSSTGELFF,TGTGCCAGTAGTATTAGCGGGAGTTCGACCGGGGAGCTGTTTTTT,TRBJ2-2,NA,TRBV19,TRBD2
CASGKSGGGGYTF,TGTGCCAGCGGAAAATCAGGGGGCGGTGGCTACACCTTC,TRBJ1-2,NA,TRBV6-5,TRBD1
CASMRDGTDTQYF,TGTGCCAGCATGCGGGACGGCACAGATACGCAGTATTTT,TRBJ2-3,NA,TRBV6-5,NA
CASSPNVAGSLNTEAFF,TGTGCCAGCAGCCCTAACGTCGCAGGAAGTCTGAACACTGAAGCTTTCTTT,TRBJ1-1,NA,TRBV7-8,NA
CASIRTGPWETQYF,TGTGCCAGCATCCGGACAGGGCCGTGGGAGACCCAGTACTTC,TRBJ2-5,NA,TRBV21-1,NA